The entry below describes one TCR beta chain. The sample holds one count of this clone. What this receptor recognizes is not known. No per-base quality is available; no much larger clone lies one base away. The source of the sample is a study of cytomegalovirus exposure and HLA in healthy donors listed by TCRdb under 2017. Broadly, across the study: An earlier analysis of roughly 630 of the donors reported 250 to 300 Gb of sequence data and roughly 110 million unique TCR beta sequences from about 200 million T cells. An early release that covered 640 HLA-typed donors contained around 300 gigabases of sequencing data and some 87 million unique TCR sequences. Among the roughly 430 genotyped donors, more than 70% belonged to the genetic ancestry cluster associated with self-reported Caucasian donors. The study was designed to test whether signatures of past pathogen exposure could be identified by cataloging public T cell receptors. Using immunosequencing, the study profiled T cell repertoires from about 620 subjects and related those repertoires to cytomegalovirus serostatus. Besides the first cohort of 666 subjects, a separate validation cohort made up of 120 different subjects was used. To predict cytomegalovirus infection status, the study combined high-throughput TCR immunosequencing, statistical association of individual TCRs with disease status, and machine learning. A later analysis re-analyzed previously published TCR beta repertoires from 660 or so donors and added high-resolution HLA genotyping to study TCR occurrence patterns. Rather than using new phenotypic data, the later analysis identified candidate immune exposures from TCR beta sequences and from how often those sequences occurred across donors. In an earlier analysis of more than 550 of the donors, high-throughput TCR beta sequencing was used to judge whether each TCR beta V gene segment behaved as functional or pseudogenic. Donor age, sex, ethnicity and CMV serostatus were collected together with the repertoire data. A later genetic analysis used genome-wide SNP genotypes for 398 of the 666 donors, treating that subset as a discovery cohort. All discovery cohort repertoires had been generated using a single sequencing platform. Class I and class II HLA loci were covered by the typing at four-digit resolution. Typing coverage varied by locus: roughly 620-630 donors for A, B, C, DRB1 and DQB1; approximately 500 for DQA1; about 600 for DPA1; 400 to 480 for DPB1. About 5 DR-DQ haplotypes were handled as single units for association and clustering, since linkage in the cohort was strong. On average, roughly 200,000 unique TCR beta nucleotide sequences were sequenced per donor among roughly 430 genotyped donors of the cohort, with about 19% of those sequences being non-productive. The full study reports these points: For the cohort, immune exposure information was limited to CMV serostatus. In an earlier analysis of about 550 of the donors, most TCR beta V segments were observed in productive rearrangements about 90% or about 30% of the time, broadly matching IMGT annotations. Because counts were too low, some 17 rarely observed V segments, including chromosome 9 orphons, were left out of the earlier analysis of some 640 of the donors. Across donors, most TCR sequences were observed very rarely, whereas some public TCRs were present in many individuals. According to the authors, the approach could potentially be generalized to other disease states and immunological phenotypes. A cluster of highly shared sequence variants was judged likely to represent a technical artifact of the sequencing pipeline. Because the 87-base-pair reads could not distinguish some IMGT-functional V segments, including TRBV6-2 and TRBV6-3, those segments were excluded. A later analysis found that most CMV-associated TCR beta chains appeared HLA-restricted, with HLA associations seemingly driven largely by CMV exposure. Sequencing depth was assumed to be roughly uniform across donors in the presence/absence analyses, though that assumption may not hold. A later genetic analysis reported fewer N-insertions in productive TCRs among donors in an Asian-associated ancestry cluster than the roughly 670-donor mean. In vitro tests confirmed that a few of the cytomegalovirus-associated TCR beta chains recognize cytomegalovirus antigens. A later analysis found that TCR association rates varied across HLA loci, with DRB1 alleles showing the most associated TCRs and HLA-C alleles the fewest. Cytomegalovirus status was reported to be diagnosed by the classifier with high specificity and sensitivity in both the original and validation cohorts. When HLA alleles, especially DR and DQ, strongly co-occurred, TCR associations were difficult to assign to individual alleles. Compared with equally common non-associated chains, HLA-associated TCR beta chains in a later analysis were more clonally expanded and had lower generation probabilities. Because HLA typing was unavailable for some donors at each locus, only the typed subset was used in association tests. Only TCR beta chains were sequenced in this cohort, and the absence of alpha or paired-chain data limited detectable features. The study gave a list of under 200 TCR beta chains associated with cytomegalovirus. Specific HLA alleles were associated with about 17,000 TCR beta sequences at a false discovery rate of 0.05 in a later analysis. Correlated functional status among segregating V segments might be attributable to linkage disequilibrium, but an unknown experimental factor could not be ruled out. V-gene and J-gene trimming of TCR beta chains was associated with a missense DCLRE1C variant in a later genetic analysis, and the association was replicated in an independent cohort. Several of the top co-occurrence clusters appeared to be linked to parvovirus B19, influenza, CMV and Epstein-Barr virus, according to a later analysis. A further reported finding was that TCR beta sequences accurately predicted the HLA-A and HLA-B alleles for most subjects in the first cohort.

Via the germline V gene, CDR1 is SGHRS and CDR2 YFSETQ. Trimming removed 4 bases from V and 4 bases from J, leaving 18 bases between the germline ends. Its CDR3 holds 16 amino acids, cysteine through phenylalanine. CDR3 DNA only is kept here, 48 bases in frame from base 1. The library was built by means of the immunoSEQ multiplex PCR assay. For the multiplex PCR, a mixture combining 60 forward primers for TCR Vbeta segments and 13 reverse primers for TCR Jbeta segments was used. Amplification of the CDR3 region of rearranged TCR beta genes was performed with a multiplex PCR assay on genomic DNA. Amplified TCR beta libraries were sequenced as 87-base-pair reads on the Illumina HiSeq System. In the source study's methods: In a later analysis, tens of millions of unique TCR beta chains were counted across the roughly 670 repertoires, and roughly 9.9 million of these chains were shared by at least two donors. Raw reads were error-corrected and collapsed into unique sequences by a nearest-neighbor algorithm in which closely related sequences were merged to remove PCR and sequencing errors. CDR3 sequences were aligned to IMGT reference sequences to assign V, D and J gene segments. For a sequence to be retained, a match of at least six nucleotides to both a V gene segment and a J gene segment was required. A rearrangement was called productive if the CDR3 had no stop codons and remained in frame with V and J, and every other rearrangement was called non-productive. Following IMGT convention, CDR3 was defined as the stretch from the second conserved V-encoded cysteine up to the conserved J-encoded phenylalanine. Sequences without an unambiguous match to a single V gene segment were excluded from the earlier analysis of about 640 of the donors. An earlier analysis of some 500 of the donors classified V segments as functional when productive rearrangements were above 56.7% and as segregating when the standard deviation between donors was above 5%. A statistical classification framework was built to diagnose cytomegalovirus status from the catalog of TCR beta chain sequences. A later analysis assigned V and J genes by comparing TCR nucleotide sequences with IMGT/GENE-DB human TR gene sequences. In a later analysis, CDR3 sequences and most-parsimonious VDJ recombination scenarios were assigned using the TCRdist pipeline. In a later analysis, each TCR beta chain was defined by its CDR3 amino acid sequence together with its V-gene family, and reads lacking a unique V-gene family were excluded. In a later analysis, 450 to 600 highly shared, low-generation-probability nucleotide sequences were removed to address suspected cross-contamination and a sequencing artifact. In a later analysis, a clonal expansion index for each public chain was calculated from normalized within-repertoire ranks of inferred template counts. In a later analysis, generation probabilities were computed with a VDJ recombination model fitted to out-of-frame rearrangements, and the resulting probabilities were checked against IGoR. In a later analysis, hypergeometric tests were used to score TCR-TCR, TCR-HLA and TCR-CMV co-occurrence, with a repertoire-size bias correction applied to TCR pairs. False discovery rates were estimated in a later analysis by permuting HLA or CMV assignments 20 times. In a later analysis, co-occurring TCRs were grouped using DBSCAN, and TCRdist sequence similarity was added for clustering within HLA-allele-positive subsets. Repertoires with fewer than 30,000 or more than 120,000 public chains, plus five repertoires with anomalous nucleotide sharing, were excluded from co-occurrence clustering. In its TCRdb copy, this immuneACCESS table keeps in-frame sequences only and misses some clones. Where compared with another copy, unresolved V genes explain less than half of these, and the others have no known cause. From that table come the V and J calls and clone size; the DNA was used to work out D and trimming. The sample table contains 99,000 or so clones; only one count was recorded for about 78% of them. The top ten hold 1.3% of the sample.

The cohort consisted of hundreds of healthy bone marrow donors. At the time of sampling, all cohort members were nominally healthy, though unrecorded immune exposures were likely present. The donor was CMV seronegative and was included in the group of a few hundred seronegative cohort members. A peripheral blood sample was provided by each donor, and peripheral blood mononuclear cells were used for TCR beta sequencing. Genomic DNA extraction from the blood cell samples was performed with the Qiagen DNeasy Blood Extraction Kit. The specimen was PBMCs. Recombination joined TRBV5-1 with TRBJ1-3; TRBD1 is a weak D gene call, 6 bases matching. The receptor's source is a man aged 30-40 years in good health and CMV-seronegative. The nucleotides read TGCGCCAGCAGCCCCCGGGCGGGGGCTACGGGAAACACCATATATTTT. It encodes CASSPRAGATGNTIYF.